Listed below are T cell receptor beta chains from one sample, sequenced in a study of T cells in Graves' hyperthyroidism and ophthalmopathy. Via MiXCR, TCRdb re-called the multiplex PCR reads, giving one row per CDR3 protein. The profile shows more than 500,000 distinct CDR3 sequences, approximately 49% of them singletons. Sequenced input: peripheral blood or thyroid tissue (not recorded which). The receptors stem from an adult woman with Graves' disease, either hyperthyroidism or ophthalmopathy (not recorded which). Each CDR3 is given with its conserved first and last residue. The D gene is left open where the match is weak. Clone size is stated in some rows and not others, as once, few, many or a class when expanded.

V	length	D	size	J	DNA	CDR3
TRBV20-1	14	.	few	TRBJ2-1	TGCAGTGCTAGGGCTAGCGACAACTACAATGAGCAGTTCTTC	CSARASDNYNEQFF
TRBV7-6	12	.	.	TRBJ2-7	TGTGCCAGTGCTCGCCCAGGGCGCGAGCAGTACTTC	CASARPGREQYF
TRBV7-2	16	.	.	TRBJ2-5	TGTGCCAGCAGATTGACGGGGGCGCGTCCTCAAGAGACCCAGTACTTC	CASRLTGARPQETQYF
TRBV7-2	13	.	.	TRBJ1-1	TGTGCCAGCAGCTTAGGGGGCTACAACACAGCTTTCTTT	CASSLGGYNTAFF
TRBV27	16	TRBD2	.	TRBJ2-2	TGTGCCAGCAGCCGGGAGGGACTAGCACGCACCGGGGAGCTGTTTTTT	CASSREGLARTGELFF
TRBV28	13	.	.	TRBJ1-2	TGTGCCAGCAGCCAAGACCAGACCTATGGCTACACCTTC	CASSQDQTYGYTF
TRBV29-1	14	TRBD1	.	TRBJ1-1	TGCAGCGTTGAGAGGGTCACAGGGGACACTGAAGCTTTCTTT	CSVERVTGDTEAFF
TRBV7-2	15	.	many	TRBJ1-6	TGTGCCAGCAGCCCGTCAGTCGGCAGGGACGTACCCCTCCACTTT	CASSPSVGRDVPLHF
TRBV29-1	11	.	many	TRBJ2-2	TGCAGCGTCCAAAGGAAGGGGGAGCTGTTTTTT	CSVQRKGELFF
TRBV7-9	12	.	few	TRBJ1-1	TGTGCCAGCAGGCAAATGGGGACTGAAGCTTTCTTT	CASRQMGTEAFF
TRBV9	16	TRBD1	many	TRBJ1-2	TGTGCCAGCAGCGTAGGGACAGGGGGCGAGGTCTATGGCTACACCTTC	CASSVGTGGEVYGYTF
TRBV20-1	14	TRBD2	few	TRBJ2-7	TGCAGTGCTAGAGATGCAGCGGGAGTTCTCGAGCAGTACTTC	CSARDAAGVLEQYF
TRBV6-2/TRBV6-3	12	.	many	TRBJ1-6	TGTGCCAGCAGTCGGGGTAATTCACCCCTCCACTTT	CASSRGNSPLHF
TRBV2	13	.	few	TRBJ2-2	TGTGCCAGCAGTGATGTACAGGGAGGGGAGCTGTTTTTT	CASSDVQGGELFF
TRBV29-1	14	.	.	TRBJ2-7	TGCAGCGTTGAAGGCGGGGACACCTCCTACGAGCAGTACTTC	CSVEGGDTSYEQYF
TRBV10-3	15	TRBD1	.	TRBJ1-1	TGTGCCATCAGTACAGACAGGGCCGTCTTTCCTGAAGCTTTCTTT	CAISTDRAVFPEAFF
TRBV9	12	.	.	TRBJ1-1	TGTGCCAGCAGCGACTCGGACGGTGAAGCTTTCTTT	CASSDSDGEAFF
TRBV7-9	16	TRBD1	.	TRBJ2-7	TGTGCCAGACCAACCCTCCGCTGGGACAGGAACTACGAGCAGTACTTC	CARPTLRWDRNYEQYF
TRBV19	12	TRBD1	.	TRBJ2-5	TGTGCCAGCCGGACAGGGGTTGAGACCCAGTACTTC	CASRTGVETQYF
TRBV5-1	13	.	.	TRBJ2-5	TGCGCCAGCAGCTTGGTGACAAAAGAGACCCAGTACTTC	CASSLVTKETQYF
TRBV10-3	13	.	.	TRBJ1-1	TGTGCCATCAGTTCAGGACGGAACACTGAAGCTTTCTTT	CAISSGRNTEAFF
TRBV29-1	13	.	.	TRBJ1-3	TGCAGCGTTGAAGGGGGCGTTGGAAATACCATATATTTT	CSVEGGVGNTIYF
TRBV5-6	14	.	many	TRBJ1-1	TGTGCCAGCAGCTTAGGACCCCTGGACACTGAAGCTTTCTTT	CASSLGPLDTEAFF
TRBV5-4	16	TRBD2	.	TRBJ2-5	TGTGCCAGCAGCTTGGTACTAGCGGGAAACCAAGAGACCCAGTACTTC	CASSLVLAGNQETQYF
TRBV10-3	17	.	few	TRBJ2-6	TGTGCCATCAAGGGAACCCTTTCGAGCTCTGGGGCCAACGTCCTGACTTTC	CAIKGTLSSSGANVLTF
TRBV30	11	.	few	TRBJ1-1	TGTGCCTGGGTTGACAGGTCTGAAGCTTTCTTT	CAWVDRSEAFF
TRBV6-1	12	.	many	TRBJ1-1	TGTGCCTTTAGGACAATGAACACTGAAGCCTTCTTT	CAFRTMNTEAFF
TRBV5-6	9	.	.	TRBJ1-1	TGTGCCAGCAGCTTAGATGCTTTCTTT	CASSLDAFF
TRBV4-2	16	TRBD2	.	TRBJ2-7	TGTGCCAGCAGCCAAGATCAGGCGGGAGGACACAACGAGCAGTACTTC	CASSQDQAGGHNEQYF
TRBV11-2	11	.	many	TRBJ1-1	TGTGCCAGCAGCCCTAAACAGGTAGCTTTCTTT	CASSPKQVAFF
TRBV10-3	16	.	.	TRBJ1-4	TGTGCCACAAGGATAGGGGTTGACGTTGGCCAAGAAAAACTGTTTTTT	CATRIGVDVGQEKLFF
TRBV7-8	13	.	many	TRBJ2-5	TGTGCCAGCAGCCGTGATAGGCTGGAGACCCAGTACTTC	CASSRDRLETQYF
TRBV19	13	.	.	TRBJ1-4	TGTGCCAGCTCACCCTCCAGGGGTGAAAAACTGTTTTTT	CASSPSRGEKLFF
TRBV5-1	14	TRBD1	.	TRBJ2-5	TGCGCCAGCAGCTTTGGGACAGCAAGGGAGACCCAGTACTTC	CASSFGTARETQYF
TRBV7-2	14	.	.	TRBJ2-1	TGTGCCAGCAGCTTAGGGCCTAGCAGGGATGAGCAGTTCTTC	CASSLGPSRDEQFF
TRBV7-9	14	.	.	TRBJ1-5	TGTGCCAGCAGCTCGGGTCTTCGGGGAGAGACCCAGCATTTT	CASSSGLRGETQHF
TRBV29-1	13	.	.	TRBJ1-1	TGCAGCGACAAAAAAGACATGAACACTGAAGCTTTCTTT	CSDKKDMNTEAFF
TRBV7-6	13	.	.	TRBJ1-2	TGTGCCAGCAGCCGTGGGACTGTGGATGGCTACACCTTC	CASSRGTVDGYTF
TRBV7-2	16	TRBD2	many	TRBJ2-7	TGTGCCAGCAGCAAAGATCCTAGCGGGAGGGCCTACGAGCAGTACTTC	CASSKDPSGRAYEQYF
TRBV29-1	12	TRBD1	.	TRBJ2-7	TGCAGTTTTTTGCAGGGGGCGTCAGAGCAGTACTTC	CSFLQGASEQYF
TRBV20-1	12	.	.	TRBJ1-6	TGCAGTGCCAGGGGATGGGATTCACCCCTCCACTTT	CSARGWDSPLHF
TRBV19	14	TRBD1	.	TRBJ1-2	TGTGCTAGAAGGAAGGGGGCCGGACACTATGGCTACACCTTC	CARRKGAGHYGYTF